Below are 32 T cell receptor beta chains sequenced from a single sample in a study of blood T cell repertoires in COVID-19. The assay was immunoSEQ multiplex PCR, and TCRdb's table has in-frame clones only and misses some. The data contain 350,000 to 400,000 clones, 88% of them singletons. The sequenced sample consisted of PBMCs or T cells enriched from blood (not recorded which). The origin of the receptors is a woman in her twenties or thirties with acute COVID-19.

The chain joins TRBV5-1 to TRBJ2-2; 13 bases fit TRBD2. The junction had 6 bases not matched to a gene; V was cut back by 3 bases and J by 10 bases. The CDR3 consists of 15 residues. Germline CDR1 SGHRS, CDR2 YFSETQ. DNA of the CDR3: TGCGCCAGCAGCTCACTAGCGGGGGGGCCCCCGGAGCTGTTTTTT. This translates into CASSSLAGGPPELFF.

The chain carries TRBV6-5 and TRBJ2-1; 8 bases match TRBD1. This CDR3 comprises 15 residues. Germline V CDR1 and CDR2: MNHEY, SVGAGI. V trimming: 7 bases; J trimming: 0 bases; junction bases outside the gene matches: 5. The CDR3 DNA sequence: TGTGCCAGCACCCGACAGGGGAGCTCCTACAATGAGCAGTTCTTC. It codes for CASTRQGSSYNEQFF.

Turning to this clone: An end of the junction does not agree with germline; a read error may underlie this. The chain has TRBV6-1 and TRBJ1-3; no clear D gene. Germline V gene sequence: CDR1 MNHNS, CDR2 SASEGT. The CDR3 is 12 amino acids. CDR3 nucleotide sequence: TGTGCCAGCAGTGAATTAGCCGGCCATTTCTTGTTT. The encoded protein is CASSELAGHFLF.

The chain uses TRBV7-2 and TRBJ2-7, with 7 bases that match TRBD1. V trimming: 3 bases; J trimming: 0 bases; junction bases outside the gene matches: 8. Germline-derived CDR1 and CDR2 are SGHTA and FQGNSA. The CDR3 totals 16 residues. The CDR3 DNA sequence: TGTGCCAGCAGCTTCGCCGGGACAGCGACCTCCTACGAGCAGTACTTC. Its translation is CASSFAGTATSYEQYF. Based on the CDR3 plus reference TRBV7-2 and TRBJ2-7, the full variable domain is GAGVSQSPSNKVTEKGKDVELRCDPISGHTALYWYRQSLGQGLEFLIYFQGNSAPDKSGLPSDRFSAERTGGSVSTLTIQRTQQEDSAVYLCASSFAGTATSYEQYFGPGTRLTVT.

This clone turned up a few times. V usage is TRBV5-6 and J usage is TRBJ2-7; D might be TRBD1 (5 bases). The germline V gene has CDR1 SGHDT and CDR2 YYEEEE. The CDR3 spans 14 residues. V was shortened by 0 bases and J by 4 bases, with 11 bases between the two germline ends. CDR3 nucleotide sequence: TGTGCCAGCAGCTTGGGTGGACAAACATACGAGCAGTACTTC. Translation gives CASSLGGQTYEQYF.

The chain recombines TRBV24-1 with TRBJ1-2, with D possibly TRBD1 on 5 matching bases. CDR3 length: 11 residues. The germline gives CDR1 KGHDR, CDR2 SFDVKD. V dropped 4 bases and J dropped 7 bases, with 6 bases sitting between them. This CDR3 is CATSEGGGYTF. Here the CDR3 DNA reads TGTGCCACCAGTGAGGGGGGTGGCTACACCTTC.

V is TRBV9 and J is TRBJ1-2; D is uncertain. CDR3 length equals 14 residues. CDR1 and CDR2 from the germline V gene are SGDLS and YYNGEE. V was pared by 0 bases and J by 4 bases, with 10 bases between. CDR3 amino acids: CASSVAGLGYGYTF. CDR3 coding DNA: TGTGCCAGCAGCGTAGCGGGGTTAGGCTATGGCTACACCTTC. The whole variable domain, filled in from reference TRBV9 and TRBJ1-2, reads DSGVTQTPKHLITATGQRVTLRCSPRSGDLSVYWYQQSLDQGLQFLIQYYNGEERAKGNILERFSAQQFPDLHSELNLSSLELGDSALYFCASSVAGLGYGYTFGSGTRLTVV.

The rearrangement joins TRBV5-1 to TRBJ2-1, with 8 bases that match TRBD1. Germline V lookup: CDR1 SGHRS, CDR2 YFSETQ. Trimming at V came to 3 bases and at J to 8 bases, leaving 4 bases not matched to a gene. This CDR3 has 13 amino acids. In DNA form, the CDR3 reads TGCGCCAGCAGCTCCGACAGGGGCGATGAGCAGTTCTTC. Its protein product is CASSSDRGDEQFF. Using reference TRBV5-1 and TRBJ2-1 for the parts outside the CDR3, the full variable domain is KAGVTQTPRYLIKTRGQQVTLSCSPISGHRSVSWYQQTPGQGLQFLFEYFSETQRNKGNFPGRFSGRQFSNSRSEMNVSTLELGDSALYLCASSSDRGDEQFFGPGTRLTVL.

The chain recombines TRBV3-1 (or the pseudogene TRBV3-2) with TRBJ2-3; 15 bases map to TRBD2. V dropped 4 bases and J dropped 4; count of bases not matched to a gene: 6. CDR1 is LGHDT, CDR2 YNNKEL, per germline (reference sequence). This CDR3 comprises 17 residues. The CDR3 spells CASSRTSGGAGPDTQYF. The CDR3 nucleotides read TGTGCCAGCAGCCGGACTAGCGGGGGGGCGGGCCCAGATACGCAGTATTTT.

The V and J genes are TRBV14 and TRBJ2-7, with 9 bases that match TRBD1. V trimming: 2 bases; J trimming: 4 bases; junction bases outside the gene matches: 9. Germline V gene lookup returns CDR1 SGHDN and CDR2 FVKESK. The CDR3 totals 16 residues. CDR3 DNA: TGTGCCAGCAGCCAAATTGTGGGACAGGGACTATACGAGCAGTACTTC. Amino acids: CASSQIVGQGLYEQYF.

The chain recombines TRBV13 with TRBJ1-2, with 11 bases that match TRBD1. CDR3 length: 16 residues. Germline CDR1 and CDR2: PRHDT and FYEKMQ (reference sequence). Trimming removed 3 bases from V and 5 bases from J; junction bases left unmatched: 8. CDR3 amino acids: CASSFSPGQGVYGYTF. The CDR3 DNA reads TGTGCCAGCAGCTTCTCTCCGGGACAGGGGGTATATGGCTACACCTTC.

This chain joins TRBV5-5 and TRBJ2-6, with a weak D call TRBD1 (5 bases). Per germline, CDR1 SGHKS and CDR2 YYEKEE (reference sequence). The length of the CDR3 is 15 residues. The ends were cut back, 4 bases at V and 4 bases at J, with 12 bases in the middle. The chain's CDR3 is CASSMTAHGANVLTF. The CDR3 DNA is TGTGCCAGCAGCATGACAGCCCACGGGGCCAACGTCCTGACTTTC.

The gene calls are TRBV4-2 and TRBJ1-1; D unresolved. Trimming removed 1 base from V and 4 bases from J, with 13 bases in between. Per the germline V gene, CDR1 is LGHNA and CDR2 is YNFKEQ. The CDR3 covers 15 residues. CDR3 nucleotide sequence: TGTGCCAGCAGCCAAGTTGATACGGCGGGCACTGAAGCTTTCTTT. It codes for CASSQVDTAGTEAFF.

The chain is built from TRBV4-1 and TRBJ2-7; TRBD2 matches 7 bases. The CDR3 spans 16 residues. V was clipped by 1 base and J by 0 bases; unmatched bases: 6. Germline CDR1 is MGHRA and CDR2 is YSYEKL. CDR3 region: CASSQASGTNSYEQYF. CDR3 coding DNA: TGCGCCAGCAGCCAAGCCTCCGGGACTAACTCCTACGAGCAGTACTTC.

This chain joins TRBV14 and TRBJ2-2; 10 nucleotides match TRBD2. Germline lookup yields CDR1 SGHDN and CDR2 FVKESK. CDR3 length: 17 amino acids. V dropped 1 base and J dropped 4; count of bases not matched to a gene: 6. CDR3 region: CASSQVASGGGTGELFF. The CDR3, as DNA: TGTGCCAGCAGCCAAGTCGCTAGCGGGGGAGGCACCGGGGAGCTGTTTTTT.

As regards this clone: The junction differs from germline at one of its ends, possibly a read error. The V and J genes are TRBV2 and TRBJ2-1; D perhaps matches TRBD2 (6 bases). The CDR3 is 14 residues long. Germline V CDR1 and CDR2: SNHLY, FYNNEI. The CDR3 DNA follows: TGTGCCAGCAGTGAGGGGGACTCCCACAATGAGCAGTTCTTC. Residues: CASSEGDSHNEQFF.

The gene calls are TRBV9 and TRBJ1-2; 8 nucleotides agree with TRBD1. The trim removed 0 bases at V and 5 bases at J, leaving 6 bases unmatched. Germline assignment: CDR1 SGDLS and CDR2 YYNGEE. The CDR3 contains 15 residues. CDR3 bases: TGTGCCAGCAGCGTAGAAGAGACAGGGGAATATGGCTACACCTTC. This codes for CASSVEETGEYGYTF.

The chain employs TRBV11-3 and TRBJ2-7; possible D gene TRBD1, 6 bases. The germline V gene encodes CDR1 SGHNT and CDR2 YENEEA. The CDR3 is 16 residues long. With 1 base removed from V and 2 bases from J, the gap between germline ends came to 15 bases. The CDR3 DNA is TGTGCCAGCAGCTTAGGTATGGGGGACACCCCCTACGAGCAGTACTTC. This encodes CASSLGMGDTPYEQYF.

This chain uses TRBV18 with TRBJ1-1, with 9 bases matching TRBD1. Germline CDR1 reads KGHSH; CDR2 reads LQKENI. This CDR3 has 16 amino acids. J lost 5 bases, V lost 4 bases, and 11 bases had no gene match. The DNA for the CDR3 is TGTGCCAGCTCACTTCACGAACAGGGGGCGGGTACTGAAGCTTTCTTT. Translating it yields CASSLHEQGAGTEAFF.

This chain connects TRBV18 to TRBJ2-3; TRBD2 matches at 8 bases. The CDR3 is 16 amino acids. Looked up from germline, CDR1 is KGHSH and CDR2 is LQKENI. V dropped 6 bases and J dropped 1; count of bases not matched to a gene: 9. Here the CDR3 DNA reads TGTGCCAGCTCGTCAAGCAGCGGGGGAGGCACAGATACGCAGTATTTT. Its translation: CASSSSSGGGTDTQYF.

V gene TRBV3-1 (or the pseudogene TRBV3-2) combines with J gene TRBJ2-3, with 8 nucleotides matching TRBD2. The germline V gene has CDR1 LGHDT and CDR2 YNNKEL (reference sequence). The CDR3 covers 14 residues. V shed 1 base, J shed 5 bases, and the junction held 2 bases outside the gene matches. The CDR3 sequence: CASSQVREGDTQYF. DNA for the CDR3: TGTGCCAGCAGCCAAGTCCGGGAGGGAGATACGCAGTATTTT.

V and J are TRBV5-6 and TRBJ2-4; 7 bases line up with TRBD1. Germline V lookup: CDR1 SGHDT, CDR2 YYEEEE. The CDR3 spans 16 residues. Trimming took 2 bases from V and 2 from J; bases not matched to a gene: 7. The CDR3 sequence is CASSFGQARPKNIQYF. The CDR3 DNA reads TGTGCCAGCAGCTTCGGACAGGCCCGACCCAAAAACATTCAGTACTTC.

This clone was detected only a few times. The chain carries TRBV4-3 and TRBJ2-5; D remains unclear. The CDR3 contains 19 residues. Trimming cost V 2 bases and J 3 bases, with 25 bases left between them. Germline-derived CDR1 and CDR2 are LGHNA and YSLEER. This CDR3 is CASSQRWLFLPAPKETQYF. DNA of the CDR3: TGCGCCAGCAGCCAAAGGTGGCTTTTTTTGCCAGCGCCGAAAGAGACCCAGTACTTC.

V usage is TRBV9 and J usage is TRBJ2-1; D may be TRBD1 (5 bases). Germline CDR1 is SGDLS and CDR2 is YYNGEE. The CDR3 runs 16 residues. Between the trimmed V and J ends, which lost 1 base and 6 bases, there was a span of 17 bases. In nucleotides, the CDR3 is TGTGCCAGCAGCGTATCCCTGGGGCAGGGCCGCAATGAGCAGTTCTTC. This encodes CASSVSLGQGRNEQFF.

The genes are TRBV27 and TRBJ2-3; D call uncertain. Per the germline V gene, CDR1 is MNHEY and CDR2 is SMNVEV (reference sequence). This CDR3 contains 12 residues. Trimming stripped 0 bases from V and 8 bases from J, with 6 bases between. The CDR3 spells CASSLSGATQYF. The CDR3 region has the DNA TGTGCCAGCAGTTTATCGGGCGCTACGCAGTATTTT.

V and J are TRBV6-6 and TRBJ2-1; 15 bases map to TRBD2. CDR3 length: 17 amino acids. Germline trimming cut 5 bases from V and 4 bases from J; bases unmatched to any gene: 6. CDR1 MNHNY and CDR2 SVGAGI come from the germline V gene (reference sequence). CDR3 coding DNA: TGTGCCAGCAGTCGGACTAGCGGGGGGGCGGTATACAATGAGCAGTTCTTC. This codes for CASSRTSGGAVYNEQFF.

The V call is TRBV19, the J call TRBJ1-4; a possible D gene is TRBD1 (5 bases). Per the germline V gene, CDR1 is LNHDA and CDR2 is SQIVND (reference sequence). V was clipped by 6 bases and J by 7 bases, with 18 bases between them. CDR3 length: 15 residues. Here the CDR3 reads CASSNTGDPFEKLFF. DNA of the CDR3: TGTGCCAGTAGCAATACAGGCGACCCTTTTGAAAAACTGTTTTTT.

The rearrangement links TRBV30 to TRBJ1-2; possibly TRBD1 for D (6 bases). The germline CDR1 and CDR2 sequences are GTSNPN and SVGIG (reference sequence). The CDR3 spans 14 residues. Trimming cost V 4 bases and J 2 bases, with 14 bases left between them. The CDR3 region has the DNA TGTGCCTGGACAAAGGACAGTCCGAACTATGGCTACACCTTC. Its protein is CAWTKDSPNYGYTF.

The gene calls are TRBV11-1 and TRBJ1-3; tentatively, D is TRBD1 (6 bases). The CDR3 spans 15 residues. CDR1 SGHAT and CDR2 FQDESV come from the germline V gene (reference sequence). Trimming removed 0 bases at V and 0 bases at J, with 6 bases between. The CDR3 reads CASSLADSSGNTIYF. DNA of the CDR3: TGTGCCAGCAGCTTAGCGGACAGCTCTGGAAACACCATATATTTT.

The chain has TRBV21-1 and TRBJ2-1; the D call TRBD2 from the table was never checked on the DNA. TRBV21-1 is a known pseudogene. The CDR3 spans 10 residues. CDR3 sequence reads: CAGTINEQFF. CDR3 sequence (DNA): TGTGCCGGCACTATCAATGAGCAGTTCTTC.

V usage is TRBV6-1 and J usage is TRBJ1-2, with 7 bases identical to TRBD1. J was trimmed by 4 bases and V by 3 bases; bases with no gene match: 14. Germline CDR1 MNHNS, CDR2 SASEGT. CDR3 size: 17 residues. The CDR3 spells CASSDPRTGFKRYGYTF. The CDR3 bases are TGTGCCAGCAGTGATCCTCGGACAGGCTTTAAACGCTATGGCTACACCTTC.

CDR3 in DNA: TGTGCCAGCAGCCCCCAGGGCTACGAGCAGTACTTC. Amino acid sequence: CASSPQGYEQYF. The chain recombines TRBV6-5 with TRBJ2-7, with TRBD1 as a possible D gene (5 bases). CDR1 and CDR2 from the germline V gene are MNHEY and SVGAGI. V shed 6 bases and J shed 3 bases, with 9 bases lying between them. The CDR3 totals 12 residues.